The 3 T cell receptor beta chains reported below all come from one sample, sequenced in a study of T-cell memory formation after mild COVID-19. TCRdb re-called the 5' RACE reads with MiXCR, one entry per CDR3 protein. The sample shows 190,000 or so distinct CDR3 sequences, roughly a tenth of them seen only once. Sequencing was performed on PBMCs or a T cell subset sorted from them (not recorded which). Every receptor here comes from a young man who had mild COVID-19 (a few samples of this study predate the infection). Cell type and time point are not known.

This clonotype has a handful of counts. This chain's CDR3 is CSARLAGSPDTQYF. DNA of the CDR3: TGCAGTGCCCGACTAGCGGGGTCCCCAGATACGCAGTATTTT. The chain is built from TRBV20-1 and TRBJ2-3, with 11 positions matching TRBD2. Germline loops: CDR1 DFQATT, CDR2 SNEGSKA (reference sequence). V trimming: 6 bases; J trimming: 4 bases; junction bases outside the gene matches: 6. The CDR3 sequence is 14 residues long.

This clonotype was counted ten times or more. V and J are TRBV10-3 and TRBJ2-2; no firm D call. The germline V gene encodes CDR1 ENHRY and CDR2 SYGVKD. This CDR3 has 12 amino acids. Between the trimmed V and J ends, which lost 5 bases and 5 bases, there was a span of 6 bases. This chain's CDR3 is CAISSETGELFF. CDR3 bases: TGTGCCATCAGTTCGGAGACCGGGGAGCTGTTTTTT.

In this sample, this clonotype turned up a few times. The chain employs TRBV5-6 and TRBJ2-7; a possible D gene is TRBD2 (5 bases). With 4 bases removed from V and 0 bases from J, the gap between germline ends came to 8 bases. Germline CDR1 SGHDT, CDR2 YYEEEE. The length of the CDR3 is 13 residues. Here the CDR3 reads CASSLTNSYEQYF. Written as DNA, the CDR3 is TGTGCCAGCAGCCTGACTAACTCCTACGAGCAGTACTTC.